This TCR beta chain was retrieved from a study of regulatory dendritic cells for organ transplantation. Study information: Regulatory dendritic cells were monocyte-derived, receiving vitamin D3 on days 0 and 4 and IL-10 on day 4. LPS was added to dendritic cell cultures on day 6.

After removal of 0 bases from V and 7 bases from J, the junction contained 14 bases not matched to a gene. CDR3 size: 17 residues. Germline CDR1 reads SGHVS; CDR2 reads FQNEAQ. Sorted T cells were CFSE-labeled and cultured 5 days with allogeneic regulatory or mature dendritic cells at 1:10. Naive CD45RA+ and memory CD45RO+ CD4+ or CD8+ T cells were FACS-sorted. As concerns this clone: The antigen remains undetermined.

Using immunoSEQ multiplex PCR, the repertoire was profiled, and TCRdb retains in-frame clones only, with some absent. The repertoire includes roughly 9,300 clones, approximately 84% of them detected once, and over 2% sits in the top ten. Input material: memory CD4+ T cells from blood cultured with dendritic cells. Subset given: CD45RO+ memory T cells. The origin of this receptor is a human donor in good health. The chain has TRBV7-8 and TRBJ2-5; 7 nucleotides match TRBD2. The CDR3 DNA follows: TGTGCCAGCAGCTTAGCGAGGGAGGGGATGGGTCCCGGGACCCAGTACTTC. This encodes CASSLAREGMGPGTQYF.